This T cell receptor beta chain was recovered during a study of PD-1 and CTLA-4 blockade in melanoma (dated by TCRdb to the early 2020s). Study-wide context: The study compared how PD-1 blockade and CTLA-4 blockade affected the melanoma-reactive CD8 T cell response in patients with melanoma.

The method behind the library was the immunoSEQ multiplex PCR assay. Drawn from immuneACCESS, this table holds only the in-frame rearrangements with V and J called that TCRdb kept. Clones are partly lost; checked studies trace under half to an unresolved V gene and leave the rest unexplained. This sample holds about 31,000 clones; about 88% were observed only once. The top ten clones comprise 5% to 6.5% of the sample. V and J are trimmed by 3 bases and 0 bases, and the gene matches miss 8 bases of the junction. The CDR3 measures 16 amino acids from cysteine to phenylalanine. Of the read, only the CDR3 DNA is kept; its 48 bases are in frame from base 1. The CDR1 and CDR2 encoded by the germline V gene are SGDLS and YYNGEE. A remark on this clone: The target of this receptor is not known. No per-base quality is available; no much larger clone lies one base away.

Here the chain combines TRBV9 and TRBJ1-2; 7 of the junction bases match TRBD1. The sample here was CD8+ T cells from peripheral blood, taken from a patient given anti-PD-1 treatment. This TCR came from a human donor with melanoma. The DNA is TGTGCCAGCAGCGACCCCCGGACAGGTACTAACTATGGCTACACCTTC. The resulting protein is CASSDPRTGTNYGYTF.